One sample yielded the 32 T cell receptor beta chains listed below, sequenced in a study of cytomegalovirus exposure and HLA in healthy donors. Vbeta (60) and Jbeta (13) primers were used in the PCR. TCRdb's table, derived via immunoSEQ multiplex PCR, lists solely in-frame clones and lacks some. Among 100,000 to 150,000 clones listed, 77% were seen once. The sequenced sample consisted of PBMCs. The receptors were sampled from a young man in good health and CMV-seropositive.

The V gene is TRBV4-2, the J gene TRBJ1-1; 8 bases agree with TRBD1. The germline V gene has CDR1 LGHNA and CDR2 YNFKEQ. The CDR3 has 18 residues. V shed 0 bases and J 4 bases; nucleotides not matched to a gene: 13. CDR3 nucleotide sequence: TGTGCCAGCAGCCAAGATCGGGCAGGGGGCGTATCGGGCACTGAAGCTTTCTTT. It specifies CASSQDRAGGVSGTEAFF.

This chain joins TRBV6-5 and TRBJ1-6; D is possibly TRBD1 (6 bases). The CDR3 totals 15 residues. Trimming cost V 0 bases and J 9 bases, with 12 bases left between them. The germline V gene encodes CDR1 MNHEY and CDR2 SVGAGI. The CDR3 nucleotides are TGTGCCAGCAGTTACTCGCCAGGGGCAGGTTCACCCCTCCACTTT. Translated: CASSYSPGAGSPLHF.

The rearrangement links TRBV30 to TRBJ1-2; D is undetermined. The V end was cut by 2 bases, the J end by 0 bases, with 13 bases between. CDR1 is GTSNPN and CDR2 is SVGIG in the germline V gene (reference sequence). The CDR3 loop spans 15 amino acids. In nucleotides, the CDR3 is TGTGCCTGGAGTTCCCCGGGAGGTGCTAACTATGGCTACACCTTC. Translating gives CAWSSPGGANYGYTF.

CDR3 amino acids: CASSLGQDGQPQHF. DNA of the CDR3: TGTGCCAGCAGCTTGGGACAGGACGGCCAGCCCCAGCATTTT. The chain joins TRBV5-4 to TRBJ1-5; TRBD1 is a possible D gene (6 bases). V shed 0 bases and J shed 7 bases, with 11 bases lying between them. CDR3 length: 14 residues. Per the germline V gene, CDR1 is SGHNT and CDR2 is YYREEE (reference sequence). The full variable domain, in which reference TRBV5-4 and TRBJ1-5 provide the parts outside the CDR3, is ETGVTQSPTHLIKTRGQQVTLRCSSQSGHNTVSWYQQALGQGPQFIFQYYREEENGRGNFPPRFSGLQFPNYSSELNVNALELDDSALYLCASSLGQDGQPQHFGDGTRLSIL.

This clone appeared once. V usage is TRBV5-4 and J usage is TRBJ1-3; maybe TRBD1 (6 bases). V was shortened by 0 bases and J by 4 bases, with 11 bases between the two germline ends. This CDR3 is 15 amino acids long. Germline CDR1 is SGHNT and CDR2 is YYREEE (reference sequence). CDR3 region: CASSLGQDRGNTIYF. The CDR3 coding sequence is TGTGCCAGCAGCTTGGGACAAGACAGGGGAAACACCATATATTTT.

This clone was detected once. This chain connects TRBV7-6 to TRBJ1-1; D is possibly TRBD1 (6 bases). The CDR3 consists of 16 residues. Trimming pared 0 bases from V and 4 bases from J, leaving 15 bases between. CDR1 and CDR2 from the germline V gene are SGHVS and FNYEAQ. The DNA of the CDR3 is TGTGCCAGCAGCTTAGCGGGCCAGGGGTTCAGCACTGAAGCTTTCTTT. Protein sequence: CASSLAGQGFSTEAFF.

The chain couples TRBV6-6 to TRBJ2-7; the D gene is possibly TRBD1 (6 bases). With 9 bases removed from V and 4 bases from J, the gap between germline ends came to 16 bases. The CDR3 has 13 amino acids. From germline, CDR1 is MNHNY and CDR2 SVGAGI (reference sequence). The CDR3, as DNA: TGTGCCAGGAAAGACAGGTTCTTATACGAGCAGTACTTC. This codes for CARKDRFLYEQYF.

This clone was seen only once. The chain is built from TRBV15 and TRBJ1-4; D remains ambiguous. V lost 2 bases, J lost 0 bases, and 16 bases lay in between. Germline V gene data show CDR1 as LNHNV and CDR2 as YYDKDF (reference sequence). The CDR3 totals 18 residues. The CDR3 DNA sequence: TGTGCCACCAGCAGAACCTACCCGGAGGCTGCAACTAATGAAAAACTGTTTTTT. Its translation is CATSRTYPEAATNEKLFF.

This sequence joins TRBV9 and TRBJ1-1; D ambiguous. Germline CDR1 reads SGDLS; CDR2 reads YYNGEE. There are 15 residues in the CDR3. Trimming removed 3 bases from V and 3 bases from J, with 15 bases in between. The DNA for the CDR3 is TGTGCCAGCAGCGGAGTGAGGGCGGCGGACACTGAAGCTTTCTTT. Its translation is CASSGVRAADTEAFF.

V gene TRBV6-6 combines with J gene TRBJ2-2, with TRBD1 as a possible D gene (7 bases). Germline-derived CDR1 and CDR2 are MNHNY and SVGAGI (reference sequence). This CDR3 region has 15 residues. V was cut by 5 bases and J by 5 bases, with 15 bases left in between. The CDR3 DNA reads TGTGCCAGCAGTAGGGGGCGGGGTGGGACCGGGGAGCTGTTTTTT. This sequence encodes CASSRGRGGTGELFF.

Turning to this clone: This specimen includes other DNA sequences encoding the same CDR3. V and J are TRBV7-2 and TRBJ1-6, with D perhaps TRBD1 (6 bases). Trimming left V 0 bases short and J 10 bases short, with 13 bases between. The CDR3 loop spans 15 amino acids. Germline V lookup: CDR1 SGHTA, CDR2 FQGNSA. The CDR3 is CASSLARQGWSPLHF. In DNA, the CDR3 is TGTGCCAGCAGCTTAGCGCGGCAGGGGTGGTCACCCCTCCACTTT.

The V call is TRBV6-5, the J call TRBJ2-3; D uncertain. This CDR3 is built from 11 residues. V gave up 6 bases and J gave up 3 bases, with 4 bases separating them. Looked up from germline, CDR1 is MNHEY and CDR2 is SVGAGI. Here the CDR3 reads CASRETDTQYF. In DNA, the CDR3 is TGTGCCAGCAGGGAGACAGATACGCAGTATTTT.

This clone was detected a few times. J is TRBJ1-2 and V is TRBV5-1, with TRBD1 matching 10 bases. V trimming: 3 bases; J trimming: 8 bases; junction bases outside the gene matches: 22. Germline lookup yields CDR1 SGHRS and CDR2 YFSETQ. The CDR3 extends over 19 amino acids. CDR3 DNA: TGCGCCAGCAGCTCACTTAGCCGGGACAGGGGAGGTTCGATATACGGCTACACCTTC. It specifies CASSSLSRDRGGSIYGYTF.

The chain joins TRBV5-1 to TRBJ2-1; D remains unclear. The V and J ends lost 0 bases and 9 bases respectively, with 13 bases between them. From germline, CDR1 is SGHRS and CDR2 YFSETQ. The CDR3 sequence is 14 residues long. The CDR3 sequence is CASSLVTSLGEQFF. In nucleotides, the CDR3 is TGCGCCAGCAGCTTGGTAACTTCCCTAGGTGAGCAGTTCTTC.

In this sample, this clone turned up a few times. The chain has TRBV30 and TRBJ2-2, with 8 positions matching TRBD1. Losses at the gene ends were 5 bases for V and 3 bases for J; bases not matched to a gene: 11. Germline V gives CDR1 GTSNPN, CDR2 SVGIG (reference sequence). The CDR3 runs to 16 residues. The CDR3 reads CAWVTMDRADTGELFF. The CDR3 nucleotides are TGTGCCTGGGTCACCATGGACAGGGCGGACACCGGGGAGCTGTTTTTT.

The chain combines TRBV5-1 with TRBJ2-3; tentative D call: TRBD1 (6 bases). Germline CDR1 reads SGHRS; CDR2 reads YFSETQ. The CDR3 is 15 amino acids. V shed 8 bases and J shed 1 base, with 17 bases lying between them. Here the CDR3 reads CASQVAGDRTDTQYF. The CDR3 coding sequence is TGCGCCAGTCAAGTGGCAGGGGACCGCACAGATACGCAGTATTTT. Full variable domain (remainder filled in from reference TRBV5-1 and TRBJ2-3): KAGVTQTPRYLIKTRGQQVTLSCSPISGHRSVSWYQQTPGQGLQFLFEYFSETQRNKGNFPGRFSGRQFSNSRSEMNVSTLELGDSALYLCASQVAGDRTDTQYFGPGTRLTVL.

J is TRBJ2-1 and V is TRBV9, with 7 bases identical to TRBD1. Germline V CDR1 and CDR2: SGDLS, YYNGEE. The CDR3 has 16 amino acids. With 3 bases clipped from V and 7 bases from J, the junction kept 13 bases outside the gene matches. The CDR3 nucleotides are TGTGCCAGCAGCGGTAACCAGGGGGTAATATATAATGAGCAGTTCTTC. It is translated as CASSGNQGVIYNEQFF.

This clone appeared a single time. The chain is built from TRBV2 and TRBJ1-5; D remains ambiguous. There are 13 residues in the CDR3. Looked up from germline, CDR1 is SNHLY and CDR2 is FYNNEI. Trimming removed 8 bases from V and 0 bases from J, with 8 bases in between. The CDR3 reads CASGGHSNQPQHF. CDR3 in DNA: TGTGCCAGCGGAGGTCATAGCAATCAGCCCCAGCATTTT.

This clone was counted a single time. This chain connects TRBV19 to TRBJ1-5; D remains ambiguous. The CDR3 loop spans 13 amino acids. CDR1 and CDR2 (germline): LNHDA, SQIVND (reference sequence). With 4 bases removed from V and 6 bases from J, the gap between germline ends came to 10 bases. Here the CDR3 reads CASSRETRQPQHF. Here the CDR3 DNA reads TGTGCCAGTAGTAGGGAGACGCGTCAGCCCCAGCATTTT.

This clone came up once. The V and J genes are TRBV6-5 and TRBJ1-5; possible D gene TRBD1, 6 bases. Looked up from germline, CDR1 is MNHEY and CDR2 is SVGAGI. V was shortened by 4 bases and J by 0 bases, with 13 bases between the two germline ends. CDR3 length: 16 residues. The CDR3 bases are TGTGCCAGCAGTTTCGGGACACCTTATAGCAATCAGCCCCAGCATTTT. It translates to CASSFGTPYSNQPQHF.

V is TRBV11-2 and J is TRBJ2-7; a weak D match, TRBD1 (6 bases). The CDR3 contains 15 residues. The ends were cut back, 5 bases at V and 3 bases at J, with 17 bases in the middle. Germline loops: CDR1 SGHAT, CDR2 FQNNGV. CDR3 amino acids: CASSPRTDPFYEQYF. The DNA for the CDR3 is TGTGCCAGCAGCCCCCGGACAGATCCCTTCTACGAGCAGTACTTC.

This clone was observed once. The DNA of the CDR3 is TGTGCCAGCAGCGTAGCTCCCGGGGAGCTGTTTTTT. Translation gives CASSVAPGELFF. V is TRBV9 and J is TRBJ2-2; D not certain. Germline loops: CDR1 SGDLS, CDR2 YYNGEE. V lost 0 bases to trimming and J lost 6 bases, with 3 bases between them. This CDR3 is 12 amino acids long.

This clone was seen a single time. The chain uses TRBV7-2 and TRBJ2-3; TRBD2 matches 7 bases. The junction had 2 bases not matched to a gene; V was cut back by 1 base and J by 1 base. Germline values: CDR1 SGHTA, CDR2 FQGNSA. The CDR3 has 15 residues. This CDR3 reads CASSLDRGGTDTQYF. CDR3 nucleotides: TGTGCCAGCAGCTTAGACCGGGGGGGCACAGATACGCAGTATTTT.

V and J are TRBV6-5 and TRBJ2-1; 8 bases match TRBD2. The CDR3 contains 15 residues. Germline lookup yields CDR1 MNHEY and CDR2 SVGAGI. The V segment lost 8 bases and the J segment 8 bases; nucleotides outside the gene matches: 14. The CDR3 protein is CASGFGRVGIDEQFF. As DNA, the CDR3 is TGTGCCAGCGGGTTCGGGAGGGTCGGTATAGATGAGCAGTTCTTC.

This clone was counted a few times. V usage is TRBV11-2 and J usage is TRBJ1-1; possible D gene TRBD1, 5 bases. The V gene lost 2 bases and the J gene lost 3 bases, with 7 bases spanning the gap. The germline gives CDR1 SGHAT, CDR2 FQNNGV. The CDR3 is 13 amino acids. DNA of the CDR3: TGTGCCAGCAGCTTATGGGGGGACACTGAAGCTTTCTTT. Translation: CASSLWGDTEAFF. The whole variable domain, filled in from reference TRBV11-2 and TRBJ1-1, reads EAGVAQSPRYKIIEKRQSVAFWCNPISGHATLYWYQQILGQGPKLLIQFQNNGVVDDSQLPKDRFSAERLKGVDSTLKIQPAKLEDSAVYLCASSLWGDTEAFFGQGTRLTVV.

The V and J genes are TRBV5-4 and TRBJ2-1, with D perhaps TRBD1 (6 bases). V lost 2 bases and J lost 4, with 13 bases in between. In germline, CDR1 is SGHNT, CDR2 YYREEE (reference sequence). This CDR3 contains 15 residues. CDR3 sequence: CASSFPQGLYNEQFF. DNA of the CDR3: TGTGCCAGCAGCTTCCCCCAGGGGTTGTACAATGAGCAGTTCTTC.

This clone came up many times. This chain uses TRBV6-6 with TRBJ1-1; TRBD1 agrees at 8 bases. The trim removed 7 bases at V and 5 bases at J, leaving 15 bases unmatched. The germline V gene encodes CDR1 MNHNY and CDR2 SVGAGI (reference sequence). The length of the CDR3 is 16 residues. The CDR3 loop is CASITGQASERTEAFF. The CDR3 bases are TGTGCCAGCATCACGGGACAGGCCTCCGAGAGGACTGAAGCTTTCTTT.

The chain recombines TRBV6-1 with TRBJ2-7; a weak D match, TRBD2 (6 bases). The CDR3 loop spans 11 amino acids. Between the trimmed V and J ends, which lost 10 bases and 5 bases, there was a span of 12 bases. Germline V gives CDR1 MNHNS, CDR2 SASEGT. The CDR3 is CAIPRGNEQYF. In DNA, the CDR3 is TGTGCCATTCCGCGGGGAAACGAGCAGTACTTC.

This clone was counted a single time. The chain employs TRBV15 and TRBJ1-4, with no clear D. V was pared by 0 bases and J by 8 bases, with 13 bases between. The V gene's germline CDR1 is LNHNV and CDR2 YYDKDF (reference sequence). The CDR3 is 15 amino acids. This CDR3 is CATSRDGEGGEKLFF. The CDR3 DNA sequence: TGTGCCACCAGCAGAGATGGGGAGGGTGGGGAAAAACTGTTTTTT.

The chain is built from TRBV6-6 and TRBJ2-3; 14 bases align to TRBD2. J was trimmed by 4 bases and V by 2 bases; bases with no gene match: 2. From germline, CDR1 is MNHNY and CDR2 SVGAGI (reference sequence). This CDR3 contains 16 residues. CDR3 amino acids: CASSYAGLAGADTQYF. In DNA, the CDR3 is TGTGCCAGCAGTTACGCGGGACTAGCGGGAGCAGATACGCAGTATTTT.

This clone has only a few counts. The CDR3 coding sequence is TGTGCCAGCTCCGTAGACATCCCCTACGAGCAGTACTTC. This encodes CASSVDIPYEQYF. The J gene is TRBJ2-7, the V gene TRBV18; no reliable D call. Germline CDR1 is KGHSH and CDR2 is LQKENI. V was shortened by 6 bases and J by 2 bases, with 11 bases between the two germline ends. CDR3 length: 13 residues.

The rearrangement links TRBV6-4 to TRBJ1-2; D ambiguous. Trimming stripped 5 bases from V and 4 bases from J, with 14 bases between. The CDR3 loop spans 14 amino acids. Looked up from germline, CDR1 is MRHNA and CDR2 is SNTAGT. CDR3 sequence: CASSPEGEVYGYTF. The CDR3 DNA reads TGTGCCAGCAGTCCCGAGGGTGAAGTCTATGGCTACACCTTC.